The T cell receptor beta chain under discussion was sequenced for a study of CD8 T cells in ankylosing spondylitis. This clonotype has a count of ten or more. Its target is not known. Library preparation for TCR beta used quantitative 5'-RACE with molecular barcodes. TCRdb processed the 5' RACE reads anew with MiXCR; each CDR3 protein has one entry. The sample lists approximately 260,000 distinct CDR3 sequences, approximately 9% occurring once. V gave up 1 base and J gave up 1 base, with 8 bases separating them. The CDR3 has 14 amino acids. Whole-study findings and limits: Seemingly characteristic of ankylosing spondylitis blood was a TCR beta motif consisting of about 8 highly homologous variants. There was reportedly significant enrichment of clones that were disease-linked in matched ankylosing spondylitis synovial fluid.

The sample taken for sequencing was blood, either unsorted or a sorted T cell fraction (not recorded which). The TCR was taken from a male donor with ankylosing spondylitis or in good health (not recorded which). This chain links TRBV12-3 or TRBV12-4 with TRBJ2-7; D gene unclear. The CDR3: CASSLEGGSYEQYF. In DNA form, the CDR3 reads TGTGCCAGCAGTTTAGAGGGCGGATCCTACGAGCAGTACTTC.